Each of the 30 T cell receptor beta chains below was sequenced from the same sample in a study of CD8 T cells in Susac syndrome. Random hexamers were used to reverse transcribe an amount of about 0.45 to 1 ug RNA. TCRdb reprocessed the immunoSEQ multiplex PCR reads via MiXCR and lists one record per CDR3 protein. This table holds around 150,000 distinct CDR3 sequences, about 95% found once. The sample consisted of CD4+ T cells from PBMCs. All receptors derive from a human donor with multiple sclerosis.

This clonotype was observed once. The J gene is TRBJ1-5, the V gene TRBV20-1; 9 bases agree with TRBD1. CDR3 length equals 13 residues. The germline V gene has CDR1 DFQATT and CDR2 SNEGSKA (reference sequence). The junction had 2 bases not matched to a gene; V was cut back by 3 bases and J by 5 bases. The CDR3 spells CSASGDRDQPQHF. The CDR3 coding sequence is TGCAGTGCTAGTGGGGACAGGGATCAGCCCCAGCATTTT.

The chain uses TRBV24-1 and TRBJ2-1; 11 nucleotides line up with TRBD2. Germline CDR1 KGHDR, CDR2 SFDVKD. CDR3 length: 16 amino acids. The junction had 9 bases not matched to a gene; V was cut back by 4 bases and J by 8 bases. CDR3 sequence: CATSEYSGGVVYEQFF. DNA for the CDR3: TGTGCCACCAGTGAATATAGCGGGGGGGTGGTCTATGAGCAGTTCTTC.

CDR3 region: CATSRSQGSLSYEQYF. DNA for the CDR3: TGTGCCACCAGCAGATCCCAGGGGAGCCTCTCCTACGAGCAGTACTTC. The V and J genes are TRBV15 and TRBJ2-7; D possibly corresponds to TRBD1 (6 bases). V lost 2 bases, J lost 0 bases, and 14 bases lay in between. The germline V gene has CDR1 LNHNV and CDR2 YYDKDF (reference sequence). CDR3 length: 16 amino acids.

The chain has TRBV30 and TRBJ1-2; TRBD1 is a possible D gene (5 bases). CDR1 is GTSNPN, CDR2 SVGIG, per germline (reference sequence). V lost 5 bases to trimming and J lost 2 bases, with 15 bases between them. The length of the CDR3 is 14 residues. CDR3 loop: CAWFYTGPNYGYTF. The CDR3 nucleotides read TGTGCCTGGTTTTACACGGGGCCCAACTATGGCTACACCTTC.

The V and J genes are TRBV29-1 and TRBJ1-1; no definite D call. The CDR3 extends over 12 amino acids. V lost 6 bases and J 4 bases, leaving 12 bases between the germline ends. CDR1 SQVTM and CDR2 ANQGSEA come from the germline V gene. CDR3 protein: CSVYRHGTEAFF. In DNA, the CDR3 is TGCAGCGTCTACCGACATGGCACTGAAGCTTTCTTT.

The chain uses TRBV5-6 and TRBJ2-2; either TRBD1 or TRBD2 may supply D (5 bases each). This CDR3 comprises 17 residues. Germline CDR1 reads SGHDT; CDR2 reads YYEEEE. V lost 4 bases and J lost 3, with 19 bases in between. CDR3 nucleotide sequence: TGTGCCAGCAGCGAGGGACGTATCCGAGTTGACACCGGGGAGCTGTTTTTT. Protein: CASSEGRIRVDTGELFF.

This clonotype has just one count. V gene TRBV6-2 or TRBV6-3 combines with J gene TRBJ2-5; D might be TRBD1 or TRBD2, each matching 5 bases. CDR3 length: 13 residues. Germline-derived CDR1 and CDR2 are MNHEY and SVGEGT. Trimming removed 8 bases from V and 4 bases from J, with 14 bases in between. Here the CDR3 reads CASARGTTETQYF. The CDR3, as DNA: TGTGCCAGCGCAAGAGGGACCACAGAGACCCAGTACTTC.

V and J are TRBV15 and TRBJ1-2; 8 bases are shared with TRBD1. V trimming: 0 bases; J trimming: 6 bases; junction bases outside the gene matches: 12. The CDR3 consists of 17 residues. Germline V CDR1 and CDR2: LNHNV, YYDKDF (reference sequence). The CDR3 reads CATSRDSRRAGGDGYTF. In DNA form, the CDR3 reads TGTGCCACCAGCAGAGATAGTAGGAGGGCAGGGGGCGATGGCTACACCTTC.

The V call is TRBV5-6, the J call TRBJ1-5; D unresolved. Per the germline V gene, CDR1 is SGHDT and CDR2 is YYEEEE. Trimming stripped 0 bases from V and 3 bases from J, with 7 bases between. This CDR3 spans 14 amino acids. Written as DNA, the CDR3 is TGTGCCAGCAGCTTGGGGCACCTCAATCAGCCCCAGCATTTT. Encoded protein: CASSLGHLNQPQHF.

This chain links TRBV7-3 with TRBJ2-5; 7 bases fit TRBD1. The CDR3 has 13 residues. After removal of 4 bases from V and 5 bases from J, the junction contained 4 bases not matched to a gene. The V gene's germline CDR1 is SGHTA and CDR2 FQGTGA. The CDR3 region is CASSSDRDETQYF. Here the CDR3 DNA reads TGTGCCAGCAGCTCCGACAGGGATGAGACCCAGTACTTC. Full variable domain (missing parts from reference TRBV7-3 and TRBJ2-5): GAGVSQTPSNKVTEKGKYVELRCDPISGHTALYWYRQSLGQGPEFLIYFQGTGAADDSGLPNDRFFAVRPEGSVSTLKIQRTERGDSAVYLCASSSDRDETQYFGPGTRLLVL.

The chain employs TRBV12-3 or TRBV12-4 and TRBJ2-1, with 11 bases identical to TRBD2. After removal of 8 bases from V and 9 bases from J, the junction contained 12 bases not matched to a gene. This CDR3 contains 15 residues. CDR3 loop: CASLEGLAASGEQFF. CDR3 DNA sequence: TGTGCCAGCTTGGAGGGACTAGCGGCTTCCGGTGAGCAGTTCTTC.

This clonotype has only a few counts. V is TRBV2 and J is TRBJ2-3, with D unclear. CDR3 size: 13 residues. Germline V gene data show CDR1 as SNHLY and CDR2 as FYNNEI. V lost 3 bases, J lost 0 bases, and 4 bases lay in between. CDR3 DNA sequence: TGTGCCAGCAGTGATCGGAGCACAGATACGCAGTATTTT. Its translation: CASSDRSTDTQYF.

The table lists this clonotype with a count of one. The J gene is TRBJ2-5, the V gene TRBV7-9; D gene uncertain. Germline V gives CDR1 SEHNR, CDR2 FQNEAQ (reference sequence). There are 14 residues in the CDR3. Trimming left V 7 bases short and J 3 bases short, with 15 bases between. The CDR3 sequence: CASNSRLPEETQYF. CDR3 coding DNA: TGTGCCAGCAACTCTCGGCTCCCGGAAGAGACCCAGTACTTC.

The chain joins TRBV5-1 to TRBJ1-1; 7 bases align to TRBD1. V gave up 5 bases and J gave up 5 bases; unmatched junction bases: 9. Germline values: CDR1 SGHRS, CDR2 YFSETQ. The CDR3 covers 14 residues. Written as DNA, the CDR3 is TGCGCCAGCAGGATCCGACAGGGAGGAACTGAAGCTTTCTTT. This gives the protein CASRIRQGGTEAFF.

This sequence joins TRBV19 and TRBJ1-5; the D gene is possibly TRBD1 (5 bases). The CDR3 consists of 17 residues. Trimming took off 7 bases at V and 1 base at J, with 20 bases between the two ends. Per germline, CDR1 LNHDA and CDR2 SQIVND (reference sequence). The DNA for the CDR3 is TGTGCCAGTACACGGACATCGCCTCCGAGAAGCAATCAGCCCCAGCATTTT. This codes for CASTRTSPPRSNQPQHF.

The CDR3 protein is CASSSPGLGTGNTGELFF. The CDR3 DNA sequence: TGTGCCAGCAGTTCCCCTGGACTAGGGACAGGGAACACCGGGGAGCTGTTTTTT. The V gene is TRBV6-5, the J gene TRBJ2-2; D may be TRBD1 (8 bases). V was trimmed by 4 bases and J by 1 base, leaving 19 bases between them. Germline-derived CDR1 and CDR2 are MNHEY and SVGAGI. The CDR3 consists of 18 residues.

This clonotype occurred once. This rearrangement joins TRBV5-1 to TRBJ2-3; 8 nucleotides match TRBD2. The CDR3 length is 15 residues. J was trimmed by 2 bases and V by 4 bases; bases with no gene match: 6. In germline, CDR1 is SGHRS, CDR2 YFSETQ. Here the CDR3 DNA reads TGCGCCAGCAGCCTGCGGGGGGTCCCCACAGATACGCAGTATTTT. Its protein product is CASSLRGVPTDTQYF.

This CDR3 is CASSPGQGNEKLFF. The CDR3 bases are TGTGCCAGCAGCCCGGGACAGGGGAATGAAAAACTGTTTTTT. J is TRBJ1-4 and V is TRBV7-9, with 10 bases lining up with TRBD1. V shed 5 bases, J shed 5 bases, and the junction held 2 bases outside the gene matches. The CDR3 is 14 residues long. Germline CDR1 reads SEHNR; CDR2 reads FQNEAQ (reference sequence).

The chain couples TRBV2 to TRBJ1-6; 9 bases match TRBD1. The junction had 6 bases not matched to a gene; V was cut back by 9 bases and J by 3 bases. Per germline, CDR1 SNHLY and CDR2 FYNNEI. CDR3 length: 15 residues. The CDR3 loop reads CARIAGQGYNSPLHF. In DNA form, the CDR3 reads TGTGCCAGAATTGCGGGACAGGGCTATAATTCACCCCTCCACTTT.

The V call is TRBV6-2 or TRBV6-3, the J call TRBJ2-1, with 14 bases fitting TRBD2. V lost 6 bases and J lost 10; bases outside the gene matches: 8. This CDR3 region has 15 residues. Germline assignment: CDR1 MNHEY and CDR2 SVGEGT. The CDR3 region has the DNA TGTGCCAGCAGCGGGTCCGGGACTAGCGGGGGAGAGCAGTTCTTC. Translation: CASSGSGTSGGEQFF.

The chain carries TRBV20-1 and TRBJ1-6; unclear D gene. V was cut by 6 bases and J by 0 bases, with 9 bases left in between. Looked up from germline, CDR1 is DFQATT and CDR2 is SNEGSKA (reference sequence). CDR3 size: 14 residues. The DNA of the CDR3 is TGCAGTGCCGTTGTGGGCTCCTATAATTCACCCCTCCACTTT. It specifies CSAVVGSYNSPLHF.

The chain recombines TRBV13 with TRBJ2-5; no reliable D call. CDR3 length equals 15 residues. Germline CDR1 is PRHDT and CDR2 is FYEKMQ (reference sequence). Deletions cut 4 bases from V and 4 bases from J, with 16 bases between. Here the CDR3 reads CASSSSAHVGETQYF. DNA for the CDR3: TGTGCCAGCAGCTCCTCCGCGCACGTAGGAGAGACCCAGTACTTC.

The sample holds one count of this clonotype. V usage is TRBV30 and J usage is TRBJ2-7, with TRBD1 matching 9 bases. CDR1 GTSNPN and CDR2 SVGIG come from the germline V gene (reference sequence). Unmatched junction bases numbered 9, after V lost 2 bases and J lost 4 bases. The length of the CDR3 is 15 residues. The chain's CDR3 is CAWSIYGTGRYEQYF. CDR3 nucleotide sequence: TGTGCCTGGAGTATATACGGGACAGGGAGGTACGAGCAGTACTTC.

This clonotype was observed a single time. The chain uses TRBV3-1 and TRBJ2-3, with 9 positions matching TRBD2. The CDR3 sequence is 17 residues long. V trimming: 0 bases; J trimming: 2 bases; junction bases outside the gene matches: 6. The germline CDR1 and CDR2 sequences are LGHDT and YNNKEL (reference sequence). CDR3 amino acids: CASSQDQGGLATDTQYF. As DNA, the CDR3 is TGTGCCAGCAGCCAAGATCAGGGGGGACTAGCCACAGATACGCAGTATTTT.

This sequence joins TRBV7-6 and TRBJ2-5, with D possibly matching TRBD2 (5 bases). CDR1 is SGHVS and CDR2 is FNYEAQ in the germline V gene. This CDR3 has 13 residues. V was pared by 1 base and J by 7 bases, with 10 bases between. DNA of the CDR3: TGTGCCAGCAGCTTAGACGGGGTAGCGACCCAGTACTTC. This encodes CASSLDGVATQYF.

The rearrangement uses TRBV7-6 and TRBJ1-4; D not certain. V lost 5 bases, J lost 6 bases, and 10 bases lay in between. CDR3 length: 13 residues. Germline-derived CDR1 and CDR2 are SGHVS and FNYEAQ. The CDR3 reads CASSPTRDEKLFF. DNA of the CDR3: TGTGCCAGCAGCCCCACACGGGATGAAAAACTGTTTTTT.

This clonotype was observed a single time. The V gene is TRBV20-1, the J gene TRBJ2-5, with 8 bases that match TRBD1. The trim removed 6 bases at V and 7 bases at J, leaving 19 bases unmatched. From germline, CDR1 is DFQATT and CDR2 SNEGSKA (reference sequence). The CDR3 totals 16 residues. CDR3 sequence: CSAIKTRGLWKGTQYF. The DNA of the CDR3 is TGCAGTGCGATTAAGACCAGGGGGCTTTGGAAGGGGACCCAGTACTTC.

The V gene is TRBV20-1, the J gene TRBJ2-2, with 10 bases that match TRBD2. From germline, CDR1 is DFQATT and CDR2 SNEGSKA (reference sequence). The CDR3 covers 17 residues. V dropped 5 bases and J dropped 4; count of bases not matched to a gene: 13. In DNA form, the CDR3 reads TGCAGTGCTCCCCCTAGGGGCTTAGCGGGGGGCACCGGGGAGCTGTTTTTT. It codes for CSAPPRGLAGGTGELFF.

This chain links TRBV20-1 with TRBJ1-5; no clear D gene. Germline V gene sequence: CDR1 DFQATT, CDR2 SNEGSKA (reference sequence). The CDR3 runs to 13 residues. V was shortened by 4 bases and J by 6 bases, with 13 bases between the two germline ends. CDR3 sequence: CSAMGATRQPQHF. The CDR3 nucleotides are TGCAGTGCTATGGGCGCTACTCGTCAGCCCCAGCATTTT.

The chain couples TRBV20-1 to TRBJ2-1, with TRBD2 matching over 7 bases. V lost 6 bases and J lost 8; bases outside the gene matches: 16. The CDR3 totals 15 residues. CDR1 DFQATT and CDR2 SNEGSKA come from the germline V gene (reference sequence). The CDR3 bases are TGCAGTGCCGCCGGACGGAGCGGGATCCAGGATGAGCAGTTCTTC. It codes for CSAAGRSGIQDEQFF.